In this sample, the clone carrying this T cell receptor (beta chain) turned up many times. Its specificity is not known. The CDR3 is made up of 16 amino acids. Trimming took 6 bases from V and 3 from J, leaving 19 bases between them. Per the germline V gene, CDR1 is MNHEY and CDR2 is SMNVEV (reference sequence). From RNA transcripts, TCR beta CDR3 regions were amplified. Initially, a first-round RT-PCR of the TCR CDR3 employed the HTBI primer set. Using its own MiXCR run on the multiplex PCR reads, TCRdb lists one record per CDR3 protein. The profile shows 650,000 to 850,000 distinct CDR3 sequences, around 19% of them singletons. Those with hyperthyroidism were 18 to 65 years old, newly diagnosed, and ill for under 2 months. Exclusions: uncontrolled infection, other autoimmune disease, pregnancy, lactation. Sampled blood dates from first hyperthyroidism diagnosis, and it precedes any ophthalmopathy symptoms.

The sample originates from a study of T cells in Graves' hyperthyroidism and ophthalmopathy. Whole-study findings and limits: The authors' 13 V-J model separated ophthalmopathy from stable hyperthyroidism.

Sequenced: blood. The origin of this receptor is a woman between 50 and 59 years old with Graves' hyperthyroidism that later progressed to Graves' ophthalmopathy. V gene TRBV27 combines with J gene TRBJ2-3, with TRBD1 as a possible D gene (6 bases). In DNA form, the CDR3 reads TGTGCCAGCAGGCAAGATACAGGGTACGGGACAGATACGCAGTATTTT. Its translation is CASRQDTGYGTDTQYF.